This T cell receptor (beta chain) was sequenced in a study of T-cell reconstitution after alpha-beta-depleted transplantation in children. Study-wide results and caveats: Several hundred expanded graft clones reportedly were the source of alpha-beta T cells about two months after transplant. At one year after transplant, newly produced T cells mostly accounted for T-cell counts and diversity. High day-60 TCRbeta diversity in some patients came from surviving recipient T cells and thymic progenitors.

A remark on this clonotype: What it recognizes is unknown.

As it was prepared, the TCRbeta library received unique molecular identifiers. MiXCR, run by TCRdb on the PCR reads, gives a single entry per CDR3 protein. This table holds about a million distinct CDR3 sequences, about 26% found once. The CDR3 has 15 amino acids. Germline CDR1 is SGHTA and CDR2 is FQGNSA. The V segment lost 4 bases and the J segment 1 base; nucleotides outside the gene matches: 6. The chain couples TRBV7-2 to TRBJ2-5, with 7 bases matching TRBD2. This material consisted of PBMCs, mostly from graft donor cells, taken 360 days after TCRalphabeta/CD19-depleted stem cell transplant. The receptor was derived from a boy under two years old who had a stem cell transplant for SCID, so the T cells may come from the graft donor. In DNA form, the CDR3 reads TGTGCCAGCAGCTCCATGGGGGGGGGCCAAGAGACCCAGTACTTC. It is translated as CASSSMGGGQETQYF.